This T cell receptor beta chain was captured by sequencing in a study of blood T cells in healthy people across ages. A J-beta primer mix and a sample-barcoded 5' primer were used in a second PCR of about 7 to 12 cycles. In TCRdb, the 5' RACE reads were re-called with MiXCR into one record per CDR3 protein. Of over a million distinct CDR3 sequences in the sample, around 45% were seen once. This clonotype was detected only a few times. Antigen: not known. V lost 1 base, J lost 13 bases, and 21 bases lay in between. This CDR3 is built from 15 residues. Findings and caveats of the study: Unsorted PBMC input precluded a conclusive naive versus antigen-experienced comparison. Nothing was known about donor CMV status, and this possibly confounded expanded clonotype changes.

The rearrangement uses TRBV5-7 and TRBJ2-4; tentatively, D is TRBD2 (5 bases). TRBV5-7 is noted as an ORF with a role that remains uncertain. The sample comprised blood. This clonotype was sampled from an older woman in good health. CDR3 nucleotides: TGTGCCAGCAGCTTGAACTGCGGGCTCGGGCTGGAGCAGTACTTC. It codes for CASSLNCGLGLEQYF.